The 18 T cell receptor beta chains listed next were all sequenced from one sample in a study of blood T cell repertoires in COVID-19. TCRdb keeps only in-frame clones here, not all; method: immunoSEQ multiplex PCR. The sample includes about 260,000 clones, over 70% seen only once; the top ten take less than 1.6%. The sequencing input was peripheral blood. These TCRs come from a woman in her thirties or forties who had recovered from COVID-19.

For the CDR3, the DNA is TGTGCCAGCAGTGCACCGGGACTCCCCCGGGGAAACACCATATATTTT. Protein sequence: CASSAPGLPRGNTIYF. The genes are TRBV6-1 and TRBJ1-3; perhaps TRBD1 as D (5 bases). This CDR3 has 16 residues. V lost 4 bases, J lost 4 bases, and 17 bases lay in between. Germline V gene data show CDR1 as MNHNS and CDR2 as SASEGT.

The chain links TRBV24-1 to TRBJ2-1, with 7 bases that match TRBD1. Losses at the gene ends were 4 bases for V and 8 bases for J; bases not matched to a gene: 7. The CDR3 is 14 amino acids. The germline gives CDR1 KGHDR, CDR2 SFDVKD. In DNA, the CDR3 is TGTGCCACCAGTGACGCCGCCGACAGGGATGAGCAGTTCTTC. It specifies CATSDAADRDEQFF.

This chain uses TRBV15 with TRBJ2-7; TRBD2 aligns across 7 bases. Germline-derived CDR1 and CDR2 are LNHNV and YYDKDF (reference sequence). Unmatched junction bases numbered 10, after V lost 0 bases and J lost 2 bases. The CDR3 sequence is 17 residues long. The CDR3 DNA reads TGTGCCACCAGCAGAGATCTATGGCTAGCGGACACCTACGAGCAGTACTTC. Translation gives CATSRDLWLADTYEQYF.

This clone was detected only a few times. The chain uses TRBV21-1 and TRBJ2-7; TRBD1, as called in the table, went unchecked against the DNA. TRBV21-1 is annotated as a pseudogene. This CDR3 region has 19 residues. As DNA, the CDR3 is TGTGCCAGCAGCAAATCGGGCAGGGGGTTTGCTCCCGTAGACTACGAGCAGTACTTC. Translation: CASSKSGRGFAPVDYEQYF.

The chain joins TRBV6-5 to TRBJ2-1; D not resolved. Germline V gene lookup returns CDR1 MNHEY and CDR2 SVGAGI. Trimming stripped 0 bases from V and 10 bases from J, with 10 bases between. The CDR3 consists of 13 residues. CDR3 sequence (DNA): TGTGCCAGCAGTTACTCGAAGCGTAACGAGCAGTTCTTC. The encoded protein is CASSYSKRNEQFF.

CDR3 sequence reads: CASSSRAIADTQYF. DNA for the CDR3: TGTGCCAGCAGTTCCAGGGCAATTGCAGATACGCAGTATTTT. This sequence joins TRBV6-2 or TRBV6-3 and TRBJ2-3; tentatively, D is TRBD1 (5 bases). V was trimmed by 4 bases and J by 4 bases, leaving 12 bases between them. Germline V gene lookup returns CDR1 MNHEY and CDR2 SVGEGT. This CDR3 has 14 residues.

This chain connects TRBV12-3 or TRBV12-4 to TRBJ2-5; D is ambiguous. This CDR3 comprises 12 residues. V gave up 3 bases and J gave up 2 bases, with 4 bases separating them. In DNA form, the CDR3 reads TGTGCCAGCAGTTTTGCGCAAGAGACCCAGTACTTC. Its translation: CASSFAQETQYF.

The chain couples TRBV20-1 to TRBJ1-1; 7 bases line up with TRBD1. This CDR3 has 11 residues. Trimming removed 6 bases from V and 3 bases from J; junction bases left unmatched: 1. Germline V gene lookup returns CDR1 DFQATT and CDR2 SNEGSKA (reference sequence). The chain's CDR3 is CSAQGDTEAFF. DNA of the CDR3: TGCAGTGCCCAGGGGGACACTGAAGCTTTCTTT.

This clone showed up just once. This chain connects TRBV19 to TRBJ1-1, with 10 bases fitting TRBD1. Germline CDR1 LNHDA, CDR2 SQIVND (reference sequence). The CDR3 has 15 amino acids. The ends lost 7 bases at V and 2 bases at J; junction bases unmatched: 7. The CDR3 DNA sequence: TGTGCCAGTAACCCCCGGACAGGGGGAAACACTGAAGCTTTCTTT. It translates to CASNPRTGGNTEAFF.

The genes are TRBV29-1 and TRBJ1-1; D remains ambiguous. The CDR3 has 12 amino acids. Trimming stripped 7 bases from V and 6 bases from J, with 15 bases between. Per germline, CDR1 SQVTM and CDR2 ANQGSEA. This CDR3 reads CSATEGVAEAFF. DNA for the CDR3: TGCAGCGCAACGGAAGGAGTAGCTGAAGCTTTCTTT.

J is TRBJ2-7 and V is TRBV9, with D possibly matching TRBD1 (6 bases). The V gene's germline CDR1 is SGDLS and CDR2 YYNGEE. The V end was cut by 0 bases, the J end by 0 bases, with 13 bases between. The CDR3 is made up of 16 amino acids. The chain's CDR3 is CASSVAGSGASYEQYF. The CDR3, as DNA: TGTGCCAGCAGCGTAGCTGGATCAGGGGCCTCCTACGAGCAGTACTTC.

The rearrangement uses TRBV4-1 and TRBJ2-3, with 7 bases aligning to TRBD2. The CDR3 has 19 residues. The ends lost 0 bases at V and 0 bases at J; junction bases unmatched: 12. In germline, CDR1 is MGHRA, CDR2 YSYEKL. CDR3 amino acids: CASSQDFGASGSSTDTQYF. In DNA form, the CDR3 reads TGCGCCAGCAGCCAAGATTTCGGGGCTAGCGGATCTAGCACAGATACGCAGTATTTT.

The chain couples TRBV9 to TRBJ2-2; 7 positions match TRBD1. Germline CDR1 SGDLS, CDR2 YYNGEE. V shed 1 base and J 6 bases; nucleotides not matched to a gene: 12. This CDR3 region has 17 residues. In DNA form, the CDR3 reads TGTGCCAGCAGCGTAACCCTCCGGAAGGGGGCAGCCGGGGAGCTGTTTTTT. Translating gives CASSVTLRKGAAGELFF.

The chain has TRBV29-1 and TRBJ1-2; no clear D. This CDR3 has 11 amino acids. V was pared by 4 bases and J by 4 bases, with 7 bases between. Germline V gene lookup returns CDR1 SQVTM and CDR2 ANQGSEA. CDR3 sequence reads: CSVVAAYGYTF. The CDR3 DNA follows: TGCAGCGTTGTGGCTGCCTATGGCTACACCTTC.

The V call is TRBV7-8, the J call TRBJ1-2; 7 bases map to TRBD1. Trimming cost V 5 bases and J 0 bases; bases outside gene matches: 18. This CDR3 region has 19 residues. CDR1 is SGHVS, CDR2 FQNEAQ, per germline. CDR3 bases: TGTGCCAGCAGCGCCGGGAGAGGGGGCGTTCCAAGAGCTAACTATGGCTACACCTTC. Protein: CASSAGRGGVPRANYGYTF.

This clone is a singleton in its sample. The chain links TRBV7-2 to TRBJ2-3; maybe TRBD1 (5 bases). V was cut by 1 base and J by 5 bases, with 13 bases left in between. From germline, CDR1 is SGHTA and CDR2 FQGNSA. CDR3 length: 15 residues. The DNA of the CDR3 is TGTGCCAGCAGCTTAGGACAGTTTCTTGGAGATACGCAGTATTTT. It codes for CASSLGQFLGDTQYF.

This clone was seen repeatedly, ten times or more. The J gene is TRBJ2-3, the V gene TRBV10-1, with D perhaps matching TRBD2 (5 bases). The CDR3 totals 14 residues. V lost 3 bases, J lost 0 bases, and 7 bases lay in between. Per germline, CDR1 WNHNN and CDR2 SYGVQD (reference sequence). As DNA, the CDR3 is TGCGCCAGCAGTGATGGAGGTAGCACAGATACGCAGTATTTT. It specifies CASSDGGSTDTQYF.

This chain links TRBV6-2 or TRBV6-3 with TRBJ1-1; perhaps TRBD1 as D (6 bases). V was cut by 4 bases and J by 1 base, with 10 bases left in between. The CDR3 covers 14 residues. Germline CDR1 reads MNHEY; CDR2 reads SVGEGT. The CDR3 sequence: CASSLQGTNTEAFF. CDR3 DNA sequence: TGTGCCAGCAGTTTACAGGGAACGAACACTGAAGCTTTCTTT.